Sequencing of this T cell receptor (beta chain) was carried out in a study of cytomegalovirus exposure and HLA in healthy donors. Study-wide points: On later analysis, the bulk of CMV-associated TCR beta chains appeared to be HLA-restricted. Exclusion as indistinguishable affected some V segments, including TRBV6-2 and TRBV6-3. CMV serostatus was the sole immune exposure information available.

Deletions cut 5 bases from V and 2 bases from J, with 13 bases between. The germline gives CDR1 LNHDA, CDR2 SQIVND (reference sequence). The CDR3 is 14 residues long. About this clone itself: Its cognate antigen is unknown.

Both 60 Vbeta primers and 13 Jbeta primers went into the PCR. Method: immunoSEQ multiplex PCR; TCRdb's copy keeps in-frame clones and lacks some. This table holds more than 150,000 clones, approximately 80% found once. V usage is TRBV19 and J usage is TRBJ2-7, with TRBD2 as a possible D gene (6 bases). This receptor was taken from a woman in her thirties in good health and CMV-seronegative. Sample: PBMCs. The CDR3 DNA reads TGTGCCAGTAGTGATCGGGACTTCACCTACGAGCAGTACTTC. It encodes CASSDRDFTYEQYF.